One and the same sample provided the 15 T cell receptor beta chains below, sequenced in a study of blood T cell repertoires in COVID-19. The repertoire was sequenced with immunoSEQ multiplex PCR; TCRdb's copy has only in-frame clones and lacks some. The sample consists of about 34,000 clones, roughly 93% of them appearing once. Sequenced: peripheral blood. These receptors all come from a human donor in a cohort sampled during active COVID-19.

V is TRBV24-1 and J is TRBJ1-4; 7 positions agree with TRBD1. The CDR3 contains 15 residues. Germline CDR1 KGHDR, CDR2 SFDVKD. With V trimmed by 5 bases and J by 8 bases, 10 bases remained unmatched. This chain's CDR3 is CATSAPNRGNEKLFF. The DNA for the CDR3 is TGTGCCACCAGTGCCCCCAACAGGGGAAACGAAAAACTGTTTTTT.

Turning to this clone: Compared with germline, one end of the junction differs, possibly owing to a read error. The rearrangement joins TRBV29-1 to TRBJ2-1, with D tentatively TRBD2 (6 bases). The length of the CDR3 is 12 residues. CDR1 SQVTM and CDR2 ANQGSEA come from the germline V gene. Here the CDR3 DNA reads TGCAGCGGACGACCTTGGTCCTCGGGGGAGATCTTC. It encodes CSGRPWSSGEIF.

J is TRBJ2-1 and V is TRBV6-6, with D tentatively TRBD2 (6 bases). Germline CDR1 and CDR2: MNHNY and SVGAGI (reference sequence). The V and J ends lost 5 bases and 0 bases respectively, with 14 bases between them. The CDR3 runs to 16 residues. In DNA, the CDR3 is TGTGCCAGCAGTCCTCAGGGACTTAGCTCCTACAATGAGCAGTTCTTC. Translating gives CASSPQGLSSYNEQFF.

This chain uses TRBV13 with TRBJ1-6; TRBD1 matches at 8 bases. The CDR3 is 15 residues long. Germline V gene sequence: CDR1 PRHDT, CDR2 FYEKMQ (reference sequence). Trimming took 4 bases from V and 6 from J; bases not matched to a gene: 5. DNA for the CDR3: TGTGCCAGCAGCTCCGGGACAGGAATTAATTCACCCCTCCACTTT. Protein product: CASSSGTGINSPLHF.

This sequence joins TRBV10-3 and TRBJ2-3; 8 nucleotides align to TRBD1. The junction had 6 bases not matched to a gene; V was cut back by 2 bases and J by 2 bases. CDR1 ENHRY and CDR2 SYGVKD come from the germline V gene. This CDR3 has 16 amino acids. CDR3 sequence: CAISERDRGITDTQYF. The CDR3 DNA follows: TGTGCCATCAGTGAGCGTGACAGGGGCATCACAGATACGCAGTATTTT.

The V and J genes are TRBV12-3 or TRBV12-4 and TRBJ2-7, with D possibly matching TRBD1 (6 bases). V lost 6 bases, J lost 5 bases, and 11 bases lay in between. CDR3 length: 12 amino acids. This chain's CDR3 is CASRPPGDEQYF. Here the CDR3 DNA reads TGTGCCAGCAGACCCCCAGGGGACGAGCAGTACTTC.

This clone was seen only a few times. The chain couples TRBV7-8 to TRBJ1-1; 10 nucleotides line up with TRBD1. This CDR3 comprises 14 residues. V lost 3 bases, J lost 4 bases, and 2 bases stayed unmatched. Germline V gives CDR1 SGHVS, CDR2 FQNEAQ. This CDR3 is CASSFGTGVTEAFF. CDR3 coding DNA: TGTGCCAGCAGCTTCGGGACAGGGGTCACTGAAGCTTTCTTT.

The CDR3 DNA follows: TGTGCCAGCTCACAAACCCCGGGGTGGAACACTGAAGCTTTCTTT. It codes for CASSQTPGWNTEAFF. V and J are TRBV18 and TRBJ1-1; D unclear. This CDR3 contains 15 residues. Looked up from germline, CDR1 is KGHSH and CDR2 is LQKENI. V lost 4 bases and J 1 base, leaving 13 bases between the germline ends.

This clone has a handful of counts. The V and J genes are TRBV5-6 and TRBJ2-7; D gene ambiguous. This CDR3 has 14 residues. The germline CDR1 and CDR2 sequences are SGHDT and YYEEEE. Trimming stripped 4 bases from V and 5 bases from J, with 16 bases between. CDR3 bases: TGTGCCAGCAGCCTGGCCAGTAGCTGGAACGAGCAGTACTTC. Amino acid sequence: CASSLASSWNEQYF.

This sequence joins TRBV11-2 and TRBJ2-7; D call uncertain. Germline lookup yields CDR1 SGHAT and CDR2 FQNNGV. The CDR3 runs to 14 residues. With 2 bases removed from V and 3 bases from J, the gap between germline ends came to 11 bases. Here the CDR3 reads CASSLTNRVYEQYF. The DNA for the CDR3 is TGTGCCAGCAGCTTAACTAACCGAGTCTACGAGCAGTACTTC.

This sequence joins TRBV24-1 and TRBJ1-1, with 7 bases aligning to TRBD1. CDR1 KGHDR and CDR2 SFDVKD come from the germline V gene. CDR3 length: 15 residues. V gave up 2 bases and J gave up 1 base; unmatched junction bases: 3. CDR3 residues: CATSDSRTGNTEAFF. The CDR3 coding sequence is TGTGCCACCAGTGATTCCCGGACAGGGAACACTGAAGCTTTCTTT.

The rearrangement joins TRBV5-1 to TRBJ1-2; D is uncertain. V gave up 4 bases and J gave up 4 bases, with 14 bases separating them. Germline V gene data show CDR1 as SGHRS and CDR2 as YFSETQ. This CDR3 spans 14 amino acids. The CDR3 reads CASSPTLVGYGYTF. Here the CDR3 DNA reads TGCGCCAGCAGCCCTACTCTGGTCGGCTATGGCTACACCTTC.

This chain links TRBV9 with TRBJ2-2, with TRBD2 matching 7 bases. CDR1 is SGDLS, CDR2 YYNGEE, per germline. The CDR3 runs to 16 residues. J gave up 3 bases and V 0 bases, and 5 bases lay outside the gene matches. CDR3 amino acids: CASSVGTSEYTGELFF. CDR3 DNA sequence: TGTGCCAGCAGCGTAGGTACTAGCGAATACACCGGGGAGCTGTTTTTT.

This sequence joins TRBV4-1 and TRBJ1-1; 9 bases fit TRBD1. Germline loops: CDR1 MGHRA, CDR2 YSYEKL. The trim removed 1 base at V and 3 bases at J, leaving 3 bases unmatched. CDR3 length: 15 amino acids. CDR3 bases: TGCGCCAGCAGCCAAGGCGGACAGGGGTACACTGAAGCTTTCTTT. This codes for CASSQGGQGYTEAFF.

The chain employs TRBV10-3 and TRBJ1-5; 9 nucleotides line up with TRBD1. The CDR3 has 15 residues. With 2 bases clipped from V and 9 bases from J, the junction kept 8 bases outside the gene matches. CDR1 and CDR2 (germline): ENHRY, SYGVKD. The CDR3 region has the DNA TGTGCCATCAGTGAGACCGGACAGGGGCTGGGGCCCCAGCATTTT. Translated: CAISETGQGLGPQHF.